A single T cell receptor (beta chain) is shown here with its context. Its antigen is as yet unknown. This sample is drawn from a study of regulatory T cells in long-lasting Graves disease. Study observations and caveats: Persistent disease favored TRBV28, TRBJ1-2 and TRBJ2-5.

The CDR3 spans 15 residues. The germline V and J ends were trimmed by 10 bases and 6 bases, with 24 bases remaining between them. CDR1 is MDHEN, CDR2 SYDVKM, per germline. Through Arm-PCR of CDR3 regions and iRepertoire HTBI primers, TCR beta libraries were built. TCRdb used MiXCR to reprocess the multiplex PCR reads, holding one entry per CDR3 protein. In the table there are a few hundred thousand distinct CDR3 sequences, 20% to 25% of which are singletons. Regarding time point: persistent/refractory GD, antithyroid drugs over 5 years with positive TRAb. The TCR library was made from RNA extracted from PBMCs.

This clonotype was sampled from a female donor with Graves disease. The genes are TRBV28 and TRBJ1-2, with a weak D call TRBD1 (5 bases). The material was peripheral blood mononuclear cells (PBMCs), obtained when the disease was refractory, from a patient treated with antithyroid drugs. The CDR3 DNA reads TGTGCCATACCAGGGACGATAGGGGCACCCGATGGCTACACCTTC. Translated: CAIPGTIGAPDGYTF.